This T cell receptor (beta chain) stems from a study of healthy donors' naive CD4 and CD8 T cells. A linear amplification protocol produced the TCR libraries from 450 to 500 ng of total RNA. TCRdb analysed the reads with MiXCR anew, one entry per CDR3 protein. The table has approximately 180,000 distinct CDR3 sequences, around 80% seen once; the top ten hold more than 2%. Sequencing input: naive CD4+ and CD8+ T cells sorted from blood, pooled from several donors. The TCR comes from a pool of human donors in good health; the sample pools cells from several healthy donors.

This chain's CDR3 is CASSYSPDRENTEAFF. The CDR3 DNA is TGTGCCAGCAGTTACTCCCCGGACAGGGAGAACACTGAAGCTTTCTTT. The chain carries TRBV6-2 or TRBV6-3 and TRBJ1-1; 8 bases map to TRBD1. The CDR3 length is 16 residues. The germline CDR1 and CDR2 sequences are MNHEY and SVGEGT. V was clipped by 0 bases and J by 1 base; unmatched bases: 4.